The 21 T cell receptor beta chains below were found in one sample sequenced in a study of blood T cells in healthy people across ages. With a J-beta primer mix and a sample-barcoded 5' primer, a second PCR ran 7 to 11 cycles. TCRdb ran MiXCR on the 5' RACE reads and lists one entry per CDR3 protein. The data hold 800,000 to 1,300,000 distinct CDR3 sequences, with 20% to 25% observed a single time. This sample also appeared in a second study, on T cells of mothers and their children.

The sample taken for sequencing was blood. These receptors all come from a girl under 10 years old in good health.

The chain uses TRBV10-2 and TRBJ2-4; D is unclear. Per the germline V gene, CDR1 is WSHSY and CDR2 is SAAADI. V lost 3 bases and J 4 bases, leaving 7 bases between the germline ends. The CDR3 contains 13 residues. CDR3 nucleotides: TGCGCCAGCAGTGAAATAGGGAAAAACATTCAGTACTTC. It specifies CASSEIGKNIQYF.

V is TRBV12-3 or TRBV12-4 and J is TRBJ2-7; D is undetermined. The CDR3 covers 15 residues. Trimming left V 3 bases short and J 2 bases short, with 14 bases between. CDR3 coding DNA: TGTGCCAGCAGTTTCCAGGCACTACAAACCTACGAGCAGTACTTC. Amino acids: CASSFQALQTYEQYF.

This chain uses TRBV29-1 with TRBJ2-3, with a weak D call TRBD1 (6 bases). Germline CDR1 is SQVTM and CDR2 is ANQGSEA. CDR3 size: 14 residues. Trimming cost V 4 bases and J 0 bases, with 11 bases left between them. The CDR3 sequence: CSVGVRGSTDTQYF. The CDR3 DNA reads as TGCAGCGTTGGGGTGAGGGGGAGCACAGATACGCAGTATTTT.

The table lists this clonotype with a few counts. This chain joins TRBV7-8 and TRBJ1-1; D unresolved. This CDR3 has 13 residues. Germline-derived CDR1 and CDR2 are SGHVS and FQNEAQ. Trimming removed 1 base at V and 3 bases at J, with 6 bases between. The CDR3 is CASSLEVDTEAFF. The CDR3 coding sequence is TGTGCCAGCAGCTTAGAGGTCGACACTGAAGCTTTCTTT.

This clonotype occurred a few times. The rearrangement joins TRBV7-9 to TRBJ1-1; possible D gene TRBD1, 6 bases. In germline, CDR1 is SEHNR, CDR2 FQNEAQ (reference sequence). The CDR3 is 10 residues long. The CDR3 region is CAGGGGLAFF. The CDR3 nucleotides are TGTGCTGGAGGCGGGGGCCTGGCTTTCTTT.

This clonotype was seen only a few times. V and J are TRBV27 and TRBJ1-1; the D gene is possibly TRBD1 (5 bases). Trimming pared 5 bases from V and 3 bases from J, leaving 13 bases between. The germline V gene encodes CDR1 MNHEY and CDR2 SMNVEV (reference sequence). The CDR3 extends over 14 amino acids. The CDR3 nucleotides are TGTGCCAGCAGTCCCCGGGGGGGGGACACTGAAGCTTTCTTT. Translation: CASSPRGGDTEAFF.

The CDR3 nucleotides are TGTGCCAGCAGCGAAAAAGCGGGCGGGGAGCAGTTCTTC. Translation: CASSEKAGGEQFF. This chain connects TRBV9 to TRBJ2-1; a weak D match, TRBD2 (6 bases). V lost 3 bases, J lost 10 bases, and 14 bases lay in between. CDR1 is SGDLS and CDR2 is YYNGEE in the germline V gene. The CDR3 has 13 residues. Complete variable domain (other parts from reference TRBV9 and TRBJ2-1): DSGVTQTPKHLITATGQRVTLRCSPRSGDLSVYWYQQSLDQGLQFLIQYYNGEERAKGNILERFSAQQFPDLHSELNLSSLELGDSALYFCASSEKAGGEQFFGPGTRLTVL.

The chain is built from TRBV20-1 and TRBJ2-7; D is unclear. Germline loops: CDR1 DFQATT, CDR2 SNEGSKA (reference sequence). V was clipped by 0 bases and J by 1 base, with 7 bases between them. There are 13 residues in the CDR3. The CDR3 bases are TGCAGTGCTAGAGAGACGGCTTCCTACGAGCAGTACTTC. Amino acid sequence: CSARETASYEQYF.

The sample holds a few counts of this clonotype. The chain recombines TRBV7-6 with TRBJ2-7; no clear D gene. The V end was cut by 5 bases, the J end by 5 bases, with 16 bases between. This CDR3 contains 14 residues. Per the germline V gene, CDR1 is SGHVS and CDR2 is FNYEAQ. The CDR3 nucleotides are TGTGCCAGCAGCCCTAATAGGATCCTGGACGAGCAGTACTTC. Amino acids: CASSPNRILDEQYF.

The chain couples TRBV29-1 to TRBJ1-2; 7 bases match TRBD1. Germline loops: CDR1 SQVTM, CDR2 ANQGSEA. The J segment lost 7 bases and the V segment lost 5 bases, leaving 13 bases of the junction unmatched. The CDR3 runs 14 residues. The CDR3 here is CSVSTGTDLGGYTF. The DNA for the CDR3 is TGCAGCGTTTCGACCGGGACAGACCTCGGTGGCTACACCTTC.

This chain links TRBV29-1 with TRBJ2-7, with 13 bases matching TRBD2. This CDR3 is built from 14 residues. Unmatched junction bases numbered 5, after V lost 4 bases and J lost 5 bases. From germline, CDR1 is SQVTM and CDR2 ANQGSEA. CDR3 DNA: TGCAGCGTTGCACTAGCGGGGGGGATCCACGAGCAGTACTTC. This translates into CSVALAGGIHEQYF.

This clonotype was seen a single time. This chain uses TRBV29-1 with TRBJ2-6; D is uncertain. This CDR3 spans 12 amino acids. V lost 3 bases to trimming and J lost 4 bases, with 4 bases between them. The germline gives CDR1 SQVTM, CDR2 ANQGSEA. The CDR3 sequence: CSVDLGANVLTF. In nucleotides, the CDR3 is TGCAGCGTTGATTTAGGGGCCAACGTCCTGACTTTC.

This clonotype was observed a few times. The CDR3 sequence is CASSATDGIQYF. DNA for the CDR3: TGTGCCAGCTCAGCTACAGATGGAATTCAGTACTTC. The chain joins TRBV18 to TRBJ2-4; D gene ambiguous. Per germline, CDR1 KGHSH and CDR2 LQKENI. Trimming removed 5 bases from V and 10 bases from J, with 12 bases in between. The CDR3 is 12 amino acids.

The rearrangement links TRBV7-3 to TRBJ1-5, with D perhaps TRBD1 (6 bases). CDR1 SGHTA and CDR2 FQGTGA come from the germline V gene. The CDR3 is made up of 18 amino acids. V was pared by 0 bases and J by 5 bases, with 20 bases between. CDR3 sequence reads: CASSLTVESRGLDQPQHF. DNA for the CDR3: TGTGCCAGCAGCTTAACGGTCGAGTCCAGGGGTCTCGATCAGCCCCAGCATTTT.

The sample holds a few counts of this clonotype. The chain has TRBV12-3 or TRBV12-4 and TRBJ1-1, with D possibly matching TRBD1 (5 bases). V was pared by 5 bases and J by 11 bases, with 12 bases between. CDR3 length equals 11 residues. The CDR3 DNA is TGTGCCAGCAGTAGGGGTCTTGAGGCTTTCTTT. Protein: CASSRGLEAFF.

In its sample, this clonotype was seen a few times. For the CDR3, the DNA is TGTGCCAGCAGCTTAGTAGAGGCAGGCCCCTATTCACCCCTCCACTTT. Its protein is CASSLVEAGPYSPLHF. The J gene is TRBJ1-6, the V gene TRBV7-2; D is unclear. Trimming cost V 1 base and J 8 bases, with 15 bases left between them. This CDR3 is 16 amino acids long. Looked up from germline, CDR1 is SGHTA and CDR2 is FQGNSA.

V and J are TRBV12-3 or TRBV12-4 and TRBJ2-3, with D tentatively TRBD1 (6 bases). V lost 1 base and J lost 4, with 12 bases in between. This CDR3 contains 15 residues. The CDR3 nucleotides are TGTGCCAGCAGTTTAGACAGGGCAACGGCAGATACGCAGTATTTT. Protein: CASSLDRATADTQYF.

V gene TRBV27 combines with J gene TRBJ2-7; 13 bases align to TRBD2. CDR3 size: 16 residues. V trimming: 7 bases; J trimming: 6 bases; junction bases outside the gene matches: 12. Germline V gene sequence: CDR1 MNHEY, CDR2 SMNVEV (reference sequence). The CDR3 coding sequence is TGTGCCAGCAACAGACTAGCGGGGGGCCGGAGAGTCGAGCAGTACTTC. This encodes CASNRLAGGRRVEQYF.

The chain recombines TRBV2 with TRBJ2-5, with D perhaps TRBD1 (6 bases). Germline loops: CDR1 SNHLY, CDR2 FYNNEI. The CDR3 length is 15 residues. The V end lost 6 bases, the J end lost 5 bases, and 19 bases lay between the germline ends. The CDR3 loop is CASRGNRVVLETQYF. The CDR3 nucleotides are TGTGCCAGCAGAGGGAACAGGGTGGTGTTGGAGACCCAGTACTTC.

This clonotype turned up a few times. The chain combines TRBV7-2 with TRBJ2-5; D uncertain. The J call may be wrong; the DNA end is better matched by TRBJ2-7. This CDR3 is built from 15 residues. The germline CDR1 and CDR2 sequences are SGHTA and FQGNSA. The CDR3 region is CASSLELDRNYEQYF. The CDR3 DNA follows: TGTGCCAGCAGCTTAGAATTGGACCGAAACTACGAGCAGTACTTC.

The CDR3 sequence: CASQQGASSNQPQHF. The CDR3 region has the DNA TGTGCCAGTCAGCAAGGGGCCTCTAGCAATCAGCCCCAGCATTTT. The chain uses TRBV27 and TRBJ1-5, with D perhaps TRBD1 (5 bases). The CDR3 totals 15 residues. Per the germline V gene, CDR1 is MNHEY and CDR2 is SMNVEV (reference sequence). Trimming took 9 bases from V and 0 from J, leaving 15 bases between them.